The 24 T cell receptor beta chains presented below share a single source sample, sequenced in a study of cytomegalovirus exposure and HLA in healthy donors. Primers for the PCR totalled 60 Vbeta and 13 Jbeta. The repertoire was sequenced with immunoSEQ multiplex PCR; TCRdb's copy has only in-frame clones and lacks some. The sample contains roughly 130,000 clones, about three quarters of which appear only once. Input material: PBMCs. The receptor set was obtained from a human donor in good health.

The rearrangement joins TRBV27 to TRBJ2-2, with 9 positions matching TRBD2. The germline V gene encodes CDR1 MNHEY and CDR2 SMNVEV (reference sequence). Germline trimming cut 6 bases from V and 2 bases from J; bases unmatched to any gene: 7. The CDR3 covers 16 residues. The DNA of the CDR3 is TGTGCCAGCAGCCCAGCAGCGGGGGGAAACACCGGGGAGCTGTTTTTT. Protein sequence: CASSPAAGGNTGELFF.

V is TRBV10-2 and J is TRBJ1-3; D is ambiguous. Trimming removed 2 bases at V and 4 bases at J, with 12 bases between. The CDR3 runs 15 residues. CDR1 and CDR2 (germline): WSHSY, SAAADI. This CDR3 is CASSEKDWSGNTIYF. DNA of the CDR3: TGCGCCAGCAGTGAGAAAGACTGGTCCGGAAACACCATATATTTT.

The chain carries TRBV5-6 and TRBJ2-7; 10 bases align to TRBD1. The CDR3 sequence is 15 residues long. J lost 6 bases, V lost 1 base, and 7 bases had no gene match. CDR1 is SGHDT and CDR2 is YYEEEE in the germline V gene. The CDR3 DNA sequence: TGTGCCAGCAGCTTGTCGACAGGGGGCCCCGTCGAGCAGTACTTC. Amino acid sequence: CASSLSTGGPVEQYF.

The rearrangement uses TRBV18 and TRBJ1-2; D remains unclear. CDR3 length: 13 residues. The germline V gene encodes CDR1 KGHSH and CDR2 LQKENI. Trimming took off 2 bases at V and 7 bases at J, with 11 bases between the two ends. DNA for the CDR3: TGTGCCAGCTCACCAGGAGGGATTTCTGGCTACACCTTC. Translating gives CASSPGGISGYTF.

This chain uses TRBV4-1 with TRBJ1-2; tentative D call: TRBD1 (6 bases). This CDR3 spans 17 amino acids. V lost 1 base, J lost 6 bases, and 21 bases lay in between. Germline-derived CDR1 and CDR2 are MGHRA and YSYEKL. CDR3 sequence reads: CASSQVRAGASHDGYTF. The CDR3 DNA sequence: TGCGCCAGCAGCCAAGTTCGGGCAGGGGCGAGTCATGATGGCTACACCTTC.

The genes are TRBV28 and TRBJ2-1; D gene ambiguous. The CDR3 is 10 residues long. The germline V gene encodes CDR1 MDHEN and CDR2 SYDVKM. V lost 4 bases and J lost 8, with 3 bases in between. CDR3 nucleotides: TGTGCCAGCAGTTCCTATGAGCAGTTCTTC. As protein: CASSSYEQFF.

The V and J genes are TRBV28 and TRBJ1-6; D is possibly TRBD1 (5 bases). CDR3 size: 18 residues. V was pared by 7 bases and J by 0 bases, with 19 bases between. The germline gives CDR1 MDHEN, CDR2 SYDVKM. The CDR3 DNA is TGTGCCAGCAATTATTACGTTTACAGGAGCTCCTATAATTCACCCCTCCACTTT. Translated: CASNYYVYRSSYNSPLHF. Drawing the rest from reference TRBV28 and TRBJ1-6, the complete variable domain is DVKVTQSSRYLVKRTGEKVFLECVQDMDHENMFWYRQDPGLGLRLIYFSYDVKMKEKGDIPEGYSVSREKKERFSLILESASTNQTSMYLCASNYYVYRSSYNSPLHFGNGTRLTVT.

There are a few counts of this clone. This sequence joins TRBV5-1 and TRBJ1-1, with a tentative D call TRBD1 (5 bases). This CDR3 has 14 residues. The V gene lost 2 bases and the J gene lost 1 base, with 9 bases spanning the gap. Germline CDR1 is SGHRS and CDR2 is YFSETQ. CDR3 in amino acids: CASSFTGANTEAFF. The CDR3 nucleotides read TGCGCCAGCAGCTTCACAGGAGCGAACACTGAAGCTTTCTTT.

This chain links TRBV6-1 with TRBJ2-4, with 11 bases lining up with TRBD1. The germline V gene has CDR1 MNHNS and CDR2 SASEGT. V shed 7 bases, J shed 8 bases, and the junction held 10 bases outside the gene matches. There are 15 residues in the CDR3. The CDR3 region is CASKTGQGAPDIQYF. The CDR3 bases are TGTGCCAGCAAAACAGGACAGGGGGCTCCGGACATTCAGTACTTC.

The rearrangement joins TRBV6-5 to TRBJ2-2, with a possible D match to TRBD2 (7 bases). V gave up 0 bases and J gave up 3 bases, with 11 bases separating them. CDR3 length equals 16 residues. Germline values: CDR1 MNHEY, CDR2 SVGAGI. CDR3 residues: CASSYSGGPDTGELFF. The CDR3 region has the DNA TGTGCCAGCAGTTACTCGGGGGGGCCGGACACCGGGGAGCTGTTTTTT.

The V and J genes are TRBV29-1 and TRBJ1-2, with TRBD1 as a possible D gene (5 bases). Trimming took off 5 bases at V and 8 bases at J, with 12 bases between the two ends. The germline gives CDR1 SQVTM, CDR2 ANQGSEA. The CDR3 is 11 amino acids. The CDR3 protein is CSVTGVWGYTF. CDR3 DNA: TGCAGCGTTACGGGGGTTTGGGGCTACACCTTC.

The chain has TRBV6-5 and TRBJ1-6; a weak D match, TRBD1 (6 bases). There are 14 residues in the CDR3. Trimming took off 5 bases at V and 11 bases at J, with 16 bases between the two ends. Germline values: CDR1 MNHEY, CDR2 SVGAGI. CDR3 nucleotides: TGTGCCAGCAGTGAACTACAGGGTCGCGCACCCCTCCACTTT. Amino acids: CASSELQGRAPLHF.

The CDR3 coding sequence is TGCGCCAGCAGCCACCACGGTAGCAATCAGCCCCAGCATTTT. This gives the protein CASSHHGSNQPQHF. The rearrangement links TRBV4-1 to TRBJ1-5; no reliable D call. CDR1 is MGHRA, CDR2 YSYEKL, per germline. The CDR3 loop spans 14 amino acids. Trimming stripped 3 bases from V and 0 bases from J, with 6 bases between.

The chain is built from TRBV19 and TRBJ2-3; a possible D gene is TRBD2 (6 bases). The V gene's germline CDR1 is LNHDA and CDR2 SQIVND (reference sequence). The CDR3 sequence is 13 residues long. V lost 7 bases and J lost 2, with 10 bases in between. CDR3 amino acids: CASMSGDTDTQYF. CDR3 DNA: TGTGCCAGTATGTCGGGGGACACAGATACGCAGTATTTT.

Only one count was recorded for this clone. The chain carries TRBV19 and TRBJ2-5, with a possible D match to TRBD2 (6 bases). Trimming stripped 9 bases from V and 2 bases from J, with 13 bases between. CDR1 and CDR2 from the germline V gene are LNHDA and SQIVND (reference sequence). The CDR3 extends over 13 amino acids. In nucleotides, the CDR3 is TGTGCCAGCCAGGGACTTGAACAAGAGACCCAGTACTTC. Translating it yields CASQGLEQETQYF. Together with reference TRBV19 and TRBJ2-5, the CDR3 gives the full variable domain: DGGITQSPKYLFRKEGQNVTLSCEQNLNHDAMYWYRQDPGQGLRLIYYSQIVNDFQKGDIAEGYSVSREKKESFPLTVTSAQKNPTAFYLCASQGLEQETQYFGPGTRLLVL.

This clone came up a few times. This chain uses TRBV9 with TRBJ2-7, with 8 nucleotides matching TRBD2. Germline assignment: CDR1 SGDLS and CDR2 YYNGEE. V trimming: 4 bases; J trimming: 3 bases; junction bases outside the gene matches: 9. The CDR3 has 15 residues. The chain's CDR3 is CASSPPGGAIYEQYF. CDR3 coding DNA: TGTGCCAGCAGCCCACCGGGGGGGGCCATCTACGAGCAGTACTTC.

The DNA of the CDR3 is TGTGCCAGCAGCCCAAAACAGGGTTGGACTGAAGCTTTCTTT. Translated: CASSPKQGWTEAFF. The J gene is TRBJ1-1, the V gene TRBV4-2; a possible D gene is TRBD1 (6 bases). CDR1 is LGHNA and CDR2 is YNFKEQ in the germline V gene. V was clipped by 4 bases and J by 5 bases, with 14 bases between them. The CDR3 contains 14 residues.

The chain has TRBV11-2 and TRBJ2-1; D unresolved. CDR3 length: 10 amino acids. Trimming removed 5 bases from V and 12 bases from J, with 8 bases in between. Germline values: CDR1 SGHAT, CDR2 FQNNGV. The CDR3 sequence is CASSELGQFF. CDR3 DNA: TGTGCCAGCAGCGAACTTGGGCAGTTCTTC.

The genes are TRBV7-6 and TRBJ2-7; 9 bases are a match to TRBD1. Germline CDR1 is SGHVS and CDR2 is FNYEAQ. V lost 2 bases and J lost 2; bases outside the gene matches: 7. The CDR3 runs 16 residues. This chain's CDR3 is CASSLRGQGPPYEQYF. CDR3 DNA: TGTGCCAGCAGCTTAAGGGGACAGGGCCCCCCCTACGAGCAGTACTTC.

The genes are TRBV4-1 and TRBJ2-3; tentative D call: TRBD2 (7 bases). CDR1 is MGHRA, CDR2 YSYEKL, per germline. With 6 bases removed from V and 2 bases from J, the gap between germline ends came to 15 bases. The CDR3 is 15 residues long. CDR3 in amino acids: CASRRGAVPTDTQYF. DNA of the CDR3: TGCGCCAGCAGACGGGGGGCTGTCCCCACAGATACGCAGTATTTT.

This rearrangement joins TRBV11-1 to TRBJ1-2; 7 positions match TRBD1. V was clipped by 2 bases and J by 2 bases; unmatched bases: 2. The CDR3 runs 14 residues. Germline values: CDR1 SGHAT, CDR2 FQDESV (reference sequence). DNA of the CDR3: TGTGCCAGCAGCTTAAGGACAGGAAACTATGGCTACACCTTC. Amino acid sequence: CASSLRTGNYGYTF.

CDR3 nucleotides: TGTGCCAGCTCATTTAGCGGGGGGGCGTCAGAGACCCAGTACTTC. It yields the protein CASSFSGGASETQYF. This sequence joins TRBV27 and TRBJ2-5; 11 bases align to TRBD2. The CDR3 sequence is 15 residues long. Per the germline V gene, CDR1 is MNHEY and CDR2 is SMNVEV (reference sequence). Losses at the gene ends were 8 bases for V and 4 bases for J; bases not matched to a gene: 9.

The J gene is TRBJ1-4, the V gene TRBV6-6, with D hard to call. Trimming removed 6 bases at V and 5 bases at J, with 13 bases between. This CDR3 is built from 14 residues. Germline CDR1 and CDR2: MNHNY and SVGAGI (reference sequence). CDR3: CASRETRENEKLFF. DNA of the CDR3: TGTGCCAGCAGAGAGACTAGAGAGAATGAAAAACTGTTTTTT.

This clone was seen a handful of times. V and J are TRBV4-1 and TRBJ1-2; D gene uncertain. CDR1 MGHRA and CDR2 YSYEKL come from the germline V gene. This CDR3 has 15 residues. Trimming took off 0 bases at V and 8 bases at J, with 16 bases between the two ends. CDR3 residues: CASSQEGSLHSGYTF. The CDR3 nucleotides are TGCGCCAGCAGCCAAGAAGGCTCCCTACATAGCGGCTACACCTTC.